One sample yielded the 23 T cell receptor beta chains listed below, sequenced in a study of T cell responses to AZD1222 COVID-19 vaccine. Some clones are missing from TCRdb's copy, which holds only in-frame ones; the method was immunoSEQ multiplex PCR. Of under 85,000 clones listed, about nine tenths are singletons. The specimen comprised peripheral blood, sampled 28 days after the second AZD1222 dose. The receptors come from an adult who received the AZD1222 COVID-19 vaccine.

This clone was observed a handful of times. The rearrangement joins TRBV7-9 to TRBJ2-1; D is perhaps TRBD2 (5 bases). Germline CDR1 SEHNR, CDR2 FQNEAQ (reference sequence). The CDR3 has 13 residues. Trimming left V 3 bases short and J 9 bases short, with 12 bases between. The CDR3 region is CASSFGEALEQFF. The CDR3 coding sequence is TGTGCCAGCAGCTTCGGGGAAGCGCTTGAGCAGTTCTTC.

The chain carries TRBV13 and TRBJ1-6; no clear D gene. Germline-derived CDR1 and CDR2 are PRHDT and FYEKMQ (reference sequence). This CDR3 region has 16 residues. The germline V and J ends were trimmed by 5 bases and 8 bases, with 19 bases remaining between them. The chain's CDR3 is CASSHTSIGRDSPLHF. Here the CDR3 DNA reads TGTGCCAGCAGCCACACCTCAATAGGGAGAGATTCACCCCTCCACTTT.

The chain has TRBV6-2 or TRBV6-3 and TRBJ2-3; 11 positions agree with TRBD2. CDR3 length equals 14 residues. The V gene end was trimmed by 6 bases and the J gene end by 7 bases; junction bases not matched to a gene: 6. CDR1 is MNHEY and CDR2 is SVGEGT in the germline V gene. CDR3 bases: TGTGCCAGCAGCACTAGCGGGAGTATAAATACGCAGTATTTT. Encoded protein: CASSTSGSINTQYF.

The chain links TRBV3-1 (or the pseudogene TRBV3-2) to TRBJ2-5, with no clear D. V shed 4 bases and J shed 1 base, with 7 bases lying between them. Germline V CDR1 and CDR2: LGHDT, YNNKEL (reference sequence). The CDR3 consists of 13 residues. The CDR3 DNA is TGTGCCAGCAGCCCCCTAATCCAAGAGACCCAGTACTTC. Its translation: CASSPLIQETQYF.

A single count supports this clone. J is TRBJ1-3 and V is TRBV9; 7 nucleotides align to TRBD1. CDR3 size: 14 residues. Germline lookup yields CDR1 SGDLS and CDR2 YYNGEE. The ends lost 4 bases at V and 2 bases at J; junction bases unmatched: 3. CDR3 protein: CASSKGATGNTIYF. The CDR3 DNA reads as TGTGCCAGCAGCAAGGGGGCAACTGGAAACACCATATATTTT.

This sequence joins TRBV30 and TRBJ1-2; TRBD1 matches 8 bases. Germline V gives CDR1 GTSNPN, CDR2 SVGIG (reference sequence). This CDR3 is built from 15 residues. V was clipped by 0 bases and J by 6 bases; unmatched bases: 9. The CDR3 DNA reads TGTGCCTGGAGTGTCCCAGGGGGCGCCCCCAATGGCTACACCTTC. Its translation: CAWSVPGGAPNGYTF.

The gene calls are TRBV11-3 and TRBJ2-7, with a weak D call TRBD2 (6 bases). Germline values: CDR1 SGHNT, CDR2 YENEEA. The CDR3 is 13 residues long. With 4 bases removed from V and 7 bases from J, the gap between germline ends came to 14 bases. Here the CDR3 DNA reads TGTGCCAGCAGCTGGGAGCAACGGGAGGAGCAGTACTTC. Encoded protein: CASSWEQREEQYF.

The chain combines TRBV28 with TRBJ1-2; D might be TRBD1 (5 bases). Germline V gene data show CDR1 as MDHEN and CDR2 as SYDVKM. Trimming removed 5 bases at V and 8 bases at J, with 15 bases between. The length of the CDR3 is 13 residues. The CDR3 sequence is CASSPPDKPGYTF. CDR3 nucleotide sequence: TGTGCCAGCAGTCCACCGGACAAGCCCGGCTACACCTTC.

The rearrangement joins TRBV7-3 to TRBJ2-2; 9 bases agree with TRBD2. CDR3 length: 15 amino acids. After removal of 4 bases from V and 5 bases from J, the junction contained 5 bases not matched to a gene. From germline, CDR1 is SGHTA and CDR2 FQGTGA. The CDR3 DNA is TGTGCCAGCAGCTCCGTAGCGGGAGCGACCGGGGAGCTGTTTTTT. Translating gives CASSSVAGATGELFF.

This chain uses TRBV28 with TRBJ2-1; no clear D. V was shortened by 8 bases and J by 7 bases, with 12 bases between the two germline ends. Per germline, CDR1 MDHEN and CDR2 SYDVKM. This CDR3 spans 12 amino acids. The CDR3 nucleotides are TGTGCCAGCGCGTCAAGTTTTAATGAGCAGTTCTTC. It codes for CASASSFNEQFF.

The count of this clone is one. The rearrangement joins TRBV7-9 to TRBJ1-4; 8 positions agree with TRBD1. Germline CDR1 is SEHNR and CDR2 is FQNEAQ (reference sequence). V gave up 5 bases and J gave up 8 bases; unmatched junction bases: 7. The CDR3 runs 14 residues. CDR3 coding DNA: TGTGCCAGCAGCCGGGAGGACAGGGAAGAAAAACTGTTTTTT. Amino acid sequence: CASSREDREEKLFF.

The V and J genes are TRBV5-6 and TRBJ2-7; D gene uncertain. The CDR3 spans 14 residues. V lost 3 bases and J 1 base, leaving 11 bases between the germline ends. Looked up from germline, CDR1 is SGHDT and CDR2 is YYEEEE. DNA of the CDR3: TGTGCCAGCAGCTACTGGACGGCTTCCTACGAGCAGTACTTC. Protein product: CASSYWTASYEQYF.

The J gene is TRBJ2-2, the V gene TRBV24-1; D unclear. The V gene's germline CDR1 is KGHDR and CDR2 SFDVKD. The ends were cut back, 3 bases at V and 1 base at J, with 11 bases in the middle. This CDR3 is 16 amino acids long. In DNA form, the CDR3 reads TGTGCCACCAGTGATGGATTTAGCCAGAACACCGGGGAGCTGTTTTTT. As protein: CATSDGFSQNTGELFF.

For this clone: The same CDR3 also results from other DNA sequences found in this sample. The chain is built from TRBV3-1 (or the pseudogene TRBV3-2) and TRBJ2-3, with no clear D. Trimming stripped 1 base from V and 1 base from J, with 3 bases between. CDR1 and CDR2 (germline): LGHDT, YNNKEL (reference sequence). The CDR3 is 13 amino acids. The CDR3 reads CASSQGGTDTQYF. The CDR3 nucleotides are TGTGCCAGCAGCCAAGGGGGCACAGATACGCAGTATTTT.

The CDR3 region has the DNA TGCAGCGTTGACGTGGCTAGTTCCCAATACAATGAGCAGTTCTTC. Its translation: CSVDVASSQYNEQFF. The V and J genes are TRBV29-1 and TRBJ2-1; no definite D call. The CDR3 covers 15 residues. The V gene's germline CDR1 is SQVTM and CDR2 ANQGSEA. The V gene lost 3 bases and the J gene lost 4 bases, with 16 bases spanning the gap.

The rearrangement uses TRBV5-4 and TRBJ2-1, with D possibly matching TRBD2 (6 bases). Trimming stripped 5 bases from V and 0 bases from J, with 18 bases between. The CDR3 extends over 17 amino acids. CDR1 is SGHNT and CDR2 is YYREEE in the germline V gene (reference sequence). The CDR3 sequence: CASRHAGAGSSYNEQFF. In nucleotides, the CDR3 is TGTGCCAGCAGGCACGCCGGGGCGGGGAGCTCCTACAATGAGCAGTTCTTC.

The table lists this clone with a few counts. The gene calls are TRBV5-1 and TRBJ2-5; D is perhaps TRBD1 (5 bases). There are 12 residues in the CDR3. The germline V gene has CDR1 SGHRS and CDR2 YFSETQ. Trimming took 5 bases from V and 4 from J, leaving 9 bases between them. The CDR3 reads CASRAGRETQYF. The CDR3, as DNA: TGCGCCAGCAGGGCAGGGCGAGAGACCCAGTACTTC. Full variable domain (outside the CDR3, taken from reference TRBV5-1 and TRBJ2-5): KAGVTQTPRYLIKTRGQQVTLSCSPISGHRSVSWYQQTPGQGLQFLFEYFSETQRNKGNFPGRFSGRQFSNSRSEMNVSTLELGDSALYLCASRAGRETQYFGPGTRLLVL.

This rearrangement joins TRBV6-5 to TRBJ1-6; D gene unclear. The CDR3 contains 14 residues. The V gene lost 6 bases and the J gene lost 7 bases, with 13 bases spanning the gap. Germline values: CDR1 MNHEY, CDR2 SVGAGI. The CDR3 nucleotides read TGTGCCAGCAGCCCCACCGACGGGAATTCACCCCTCCACTTT. This encodes CASSPTDGNSPLHF.

V is TRBV30 and J is TRBJ1-1; TRBD1 matches at 10 bases. This CDR3 has 14 amino acids. V gave up 4 bases and J gave up 5 bases; unmatched junction bases: 7. CDR1 and CDR2 (germline): GTSNPN, SVGIG (reference sequence). The CDR3: CAWILGQGITEAFF. The CDR3 DNA reads TGTGCCTGGATATTGGGACAGGGGATAACTGAAGCTTTCTTT.

This chain links TRBV6-1 with TRBJ1-6; possible D gene TRBD1, 5 bases. Germline V gene lookup returns CDR1 MNHNS and CDR2 SASEGT. The length of the CDR3 is 16 residues. V lost 4 bases and J 7 bases, leaving 17 bases between the germline ends. The CDR3, as DNA: TGTGCCAGCAGTGCCGTCGGGGCCGCTGGGAATTCACCCCTCCACTTT. It yields the protein CASSAVGAAGNSPLHF.

This chain uses TRBV5-1 with TRBJ1-3; D not certain. Trimming shortened V by 1 base and J by 1 base, and 3 bases separated the two germline ends. The CDR3 runs to 13 residues. CDR1 and CDR2 (germline): SGHRS, YFSETQ. The CDR3 sequence: CASSLTSGNTIYF. CDR3 sequence (DNA): TGCGCCAGCAGCTTGACATCTGGAAACACCATATATTTT.

The table lists this clone with a few counts. Other DNA sequences in the same sample also yield this CDR3. This chain connects TRBV27 to TRBJ1-5, with no clear D. The CDR3 totals 15 residues. V dropped 1 base and J dropped 0 bases, with 7 bases sitting between them. Per the germline V gene, CDR1 is MNHEY and CDR2 is SMNVEV (reference sequence). The CDR3 DNA reads as TGTGCCAGCAGTTTATACGGGGTTAGCAATCAGCCCCAGCATTTT. It encodes CASSLYGVSNQPQHF.

In this sample, this clone turned up once. This sequence joins TRBV6-2 or TRBV6-3 and TRBJ1-2; D call uncertain. Germline V CDR1 and CDR2: MNHEY, SVGEGT. The CDR3 is 14 residues long. V was clipped by 0 bases and J by 10 bases, with 15 bases between them. DNA for the CDR3: TGTGCCAGCAGTTACTCGGCGGCCAAGGTTGCCTACACCTTC. Protein: CASSYSAAKVAYTF.